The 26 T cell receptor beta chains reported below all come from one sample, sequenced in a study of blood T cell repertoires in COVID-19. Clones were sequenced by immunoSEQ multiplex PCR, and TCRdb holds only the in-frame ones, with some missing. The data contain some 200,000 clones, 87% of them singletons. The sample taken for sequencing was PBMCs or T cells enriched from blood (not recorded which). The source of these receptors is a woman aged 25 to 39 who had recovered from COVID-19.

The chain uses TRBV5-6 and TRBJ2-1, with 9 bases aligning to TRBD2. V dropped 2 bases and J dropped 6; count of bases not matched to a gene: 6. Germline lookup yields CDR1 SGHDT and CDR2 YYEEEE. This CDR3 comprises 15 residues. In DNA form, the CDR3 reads TGTGCCAGCAGCTTTTTAGCGGGAGCTCGCAATGAGCAGTTCTTC. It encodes CASSFLAGARNEQFF.

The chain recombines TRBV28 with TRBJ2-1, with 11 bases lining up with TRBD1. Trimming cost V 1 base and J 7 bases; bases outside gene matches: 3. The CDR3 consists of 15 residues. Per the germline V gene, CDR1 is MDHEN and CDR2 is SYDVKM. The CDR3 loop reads CASSLLGQGENEQFF. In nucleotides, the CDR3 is TGTGCCAGCAGTTTATTGGGACAGGGGGAGAATGAGCAGTTCTTC.

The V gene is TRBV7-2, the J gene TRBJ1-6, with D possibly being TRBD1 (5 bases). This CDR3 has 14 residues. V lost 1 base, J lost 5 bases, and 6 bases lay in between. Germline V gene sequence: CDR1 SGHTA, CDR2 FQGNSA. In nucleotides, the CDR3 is TGTGCCAGCAGCTTAGTCAGGGATAATTCACCCCTCCACTTT. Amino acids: CASSLVRDNSPLHF.

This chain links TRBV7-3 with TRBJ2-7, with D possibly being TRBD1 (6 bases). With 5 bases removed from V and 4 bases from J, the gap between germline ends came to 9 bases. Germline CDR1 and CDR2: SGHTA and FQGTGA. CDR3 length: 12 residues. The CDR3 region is CASSEDRYEQYF. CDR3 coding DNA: TGTGCCAGCAGCGAGGACAGATACGAGCAGTACTTC.

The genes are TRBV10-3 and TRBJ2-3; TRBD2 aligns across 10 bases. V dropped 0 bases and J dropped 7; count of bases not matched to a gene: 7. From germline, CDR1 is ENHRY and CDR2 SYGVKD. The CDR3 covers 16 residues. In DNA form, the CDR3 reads TGTGCCATCAGTGAGTCAGAGCGGGGGGGCCGGAATACGCAGTATTTT. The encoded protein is CAISESERGGRNTQYF.

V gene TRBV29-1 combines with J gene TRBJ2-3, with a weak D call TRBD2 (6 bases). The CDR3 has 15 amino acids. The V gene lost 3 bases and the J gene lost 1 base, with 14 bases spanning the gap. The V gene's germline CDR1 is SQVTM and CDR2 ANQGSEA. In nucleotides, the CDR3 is TGCAGCGTTGATGAGCGGAGGAGGGGCACAGATACGCAGTATTTT. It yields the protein CSVDERRRGTDTQYF.

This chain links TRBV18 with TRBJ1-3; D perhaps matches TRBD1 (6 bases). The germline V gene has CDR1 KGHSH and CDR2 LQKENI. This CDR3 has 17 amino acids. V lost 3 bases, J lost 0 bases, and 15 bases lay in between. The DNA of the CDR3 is TGTGCCAGCTCACCCACGTTTACAGGGAACTCTGGAAACACCATATATTTT. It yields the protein CASSPTFTGNSGNTIYF.

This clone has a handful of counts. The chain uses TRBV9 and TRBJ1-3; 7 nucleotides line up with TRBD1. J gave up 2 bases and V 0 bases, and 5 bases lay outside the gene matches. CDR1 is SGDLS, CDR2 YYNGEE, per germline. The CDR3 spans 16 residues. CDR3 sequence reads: CASSVARGVTGNTIYF. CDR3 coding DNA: TGTGCCAGCAGCGTAGCCAGGGGGGTAACTGGAAACACCATATATTTT.

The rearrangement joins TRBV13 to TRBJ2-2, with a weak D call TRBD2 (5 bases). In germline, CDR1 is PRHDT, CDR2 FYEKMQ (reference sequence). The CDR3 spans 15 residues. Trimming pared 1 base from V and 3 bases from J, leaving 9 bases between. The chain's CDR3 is CASSLAGMDTGELFF. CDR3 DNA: TGTGCCAGCAGCTTAGCGGGAATGGACACCGGGGAGCTGTTTTTT. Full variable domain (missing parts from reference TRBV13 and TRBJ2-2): AAGVIQSPRHLIKEKRETATLKCYPIPRHDTVYWYQQGPGQDPQFLISFYEKMQSDKGSIPDRFSAQQFSDYHSELNMSSLELGDSALYFCASSLAGMDTGELFFGEGSRLTVL.

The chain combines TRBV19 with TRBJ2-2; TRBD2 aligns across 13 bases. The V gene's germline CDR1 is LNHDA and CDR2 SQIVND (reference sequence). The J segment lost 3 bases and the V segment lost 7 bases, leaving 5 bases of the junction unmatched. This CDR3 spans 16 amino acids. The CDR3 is CASKVLAGGDTGELFF. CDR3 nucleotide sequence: TGTGCCAGTAAGGTACTAGCGGGAGGGGACACCGGGGAGCTGTTTTTT.

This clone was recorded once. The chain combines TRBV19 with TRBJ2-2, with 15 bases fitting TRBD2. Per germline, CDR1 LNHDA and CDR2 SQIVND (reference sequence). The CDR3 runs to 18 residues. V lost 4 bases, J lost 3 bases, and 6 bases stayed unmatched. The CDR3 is CASSTPGLAGGDTGELFF. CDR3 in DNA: TGTGCCAGTAGTACTCCGGGACTAGCGGGAGGTGACACCGGGGAGCTGTTTTTT.

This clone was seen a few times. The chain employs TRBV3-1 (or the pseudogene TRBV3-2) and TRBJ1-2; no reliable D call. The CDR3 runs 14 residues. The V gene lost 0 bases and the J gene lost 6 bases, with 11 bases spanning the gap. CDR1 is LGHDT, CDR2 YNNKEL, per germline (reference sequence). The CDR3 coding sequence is TGTGCCAGCAGCCAAGATGATATCGCGGATGGCTACACCTTC. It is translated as CASSQDDIADGYTF.

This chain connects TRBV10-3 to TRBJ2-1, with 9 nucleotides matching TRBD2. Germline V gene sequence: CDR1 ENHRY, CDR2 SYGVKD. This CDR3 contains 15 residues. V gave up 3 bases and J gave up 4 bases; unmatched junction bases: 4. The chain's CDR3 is CAISDGGREYNEQFF. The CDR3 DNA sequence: TGTGCCATCAGTGATGGCGGGAGGGAATACAATGAGCAGTTCTTC.

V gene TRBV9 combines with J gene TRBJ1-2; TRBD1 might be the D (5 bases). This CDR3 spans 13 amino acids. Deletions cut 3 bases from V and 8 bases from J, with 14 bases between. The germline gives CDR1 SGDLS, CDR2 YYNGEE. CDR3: CASSGGGSDGYTF. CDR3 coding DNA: TGTGCCAGCAGCGGCGGGGGGAGTGACGGCTACACCTTC.

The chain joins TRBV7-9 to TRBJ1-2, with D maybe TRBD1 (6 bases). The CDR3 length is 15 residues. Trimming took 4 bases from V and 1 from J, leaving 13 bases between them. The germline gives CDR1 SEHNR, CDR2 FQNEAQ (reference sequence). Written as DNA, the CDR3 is TGTGCCAGCAGCTCAGCAGGGGCCGGTAACTATGGCTACACCTTC. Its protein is CASSSAGAGNYGYTF.

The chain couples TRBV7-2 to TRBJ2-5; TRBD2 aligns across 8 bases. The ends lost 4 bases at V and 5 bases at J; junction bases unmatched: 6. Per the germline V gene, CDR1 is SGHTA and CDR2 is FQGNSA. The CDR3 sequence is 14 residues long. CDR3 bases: TGTGCCAGCAGCTCCCCGGGACTAGGGGAGACCCAGTACTTC. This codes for CASSSPGLGETQYF.

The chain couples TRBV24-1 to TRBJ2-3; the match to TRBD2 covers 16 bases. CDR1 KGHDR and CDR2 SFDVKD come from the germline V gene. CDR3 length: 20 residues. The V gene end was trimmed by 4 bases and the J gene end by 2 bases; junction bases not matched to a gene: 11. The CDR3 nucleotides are TGTGCCACCAGTGACCCCGGGACTAGCGGGAGGGTTGGGTTCACAGATACGCAGTATTTT. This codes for CATSDPGTSGRVGFTDTQYF.

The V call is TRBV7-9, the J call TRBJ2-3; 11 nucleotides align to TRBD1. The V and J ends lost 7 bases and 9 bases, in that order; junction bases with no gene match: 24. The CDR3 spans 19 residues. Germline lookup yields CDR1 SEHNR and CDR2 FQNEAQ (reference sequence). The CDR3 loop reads CASTREGTGGRMGRVTQYF. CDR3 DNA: TGTGCCAGCACCCGAGAGGGGACAGGGGGGCGAATGGGAAGGGTGACGCAGTATTTT. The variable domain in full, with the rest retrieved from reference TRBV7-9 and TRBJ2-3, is DTGVSQNPRHKITKRGQNVTFRCDPISEHNRLYWYRQTLGQGPEFLTYFQNEAQLEKSRLLSDRFSAERPKGSFSTLEIQRTEQGDSAMYLCASTREGTGGRMGRVTQYFGPGTRLTVL.

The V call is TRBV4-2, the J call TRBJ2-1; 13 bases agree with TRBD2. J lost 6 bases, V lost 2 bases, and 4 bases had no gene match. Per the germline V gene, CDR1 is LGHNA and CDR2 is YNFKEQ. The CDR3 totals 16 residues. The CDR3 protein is CASSQLGLAGVNEQFF. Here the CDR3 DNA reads TGTGCCAGCAGCCAACTCGGACTAGCGGGAGTCAATGAGCAGTTCTTC.

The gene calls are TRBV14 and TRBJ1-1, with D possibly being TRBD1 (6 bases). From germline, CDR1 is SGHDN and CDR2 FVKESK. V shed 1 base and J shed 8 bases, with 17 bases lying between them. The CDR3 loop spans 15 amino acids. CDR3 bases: TGTGCCAGCAGCCAAGTGGTGACAGGTTTTGTGGAAGCTTTCTTT. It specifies CASSQVVTGFVEAFF.

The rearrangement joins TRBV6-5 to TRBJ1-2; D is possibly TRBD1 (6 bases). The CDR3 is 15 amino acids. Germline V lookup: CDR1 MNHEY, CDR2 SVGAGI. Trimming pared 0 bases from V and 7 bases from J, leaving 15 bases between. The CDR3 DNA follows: TGTGCCAGCAGTTACTCGATACAGGGTACCTCTGGCTACACCTTC. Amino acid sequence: CASSYSIQGTSGYTF.

The chain's CDR3 is CASSLGAGTDTQYF. The CDR3 DNA reads as TGTGCCAGCAGCTTAGGTGCGGGGACAGATACGCAGTATTTT. The rearrangement links TRBV7-2 to TRBJ2-3; TRBD2 might be the D (6 bases). Germline V gene data show CDR1 as SGHTA and CDR2 as FQGNSA. The CDR3 totals 14 residues. V shed 1 base and J shed 3 bases, with 8 bases lying between them.

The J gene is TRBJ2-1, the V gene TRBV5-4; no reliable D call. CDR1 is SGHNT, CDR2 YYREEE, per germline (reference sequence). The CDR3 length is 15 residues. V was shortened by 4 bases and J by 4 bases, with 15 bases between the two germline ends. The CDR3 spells CASSETTRWYNEQFF. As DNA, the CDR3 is TGTGCCAGCAGCGAAACGACTCGCTGGTACAATGAGCAGTTCTTC.

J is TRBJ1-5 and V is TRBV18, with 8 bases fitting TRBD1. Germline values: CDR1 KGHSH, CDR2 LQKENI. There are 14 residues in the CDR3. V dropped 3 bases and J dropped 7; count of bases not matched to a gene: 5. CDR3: CASSPDRGRQPQHF. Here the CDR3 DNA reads TGTGCCAGCTCACCCGACAGGGGCAGGCAGCCCCAGCATTTT.

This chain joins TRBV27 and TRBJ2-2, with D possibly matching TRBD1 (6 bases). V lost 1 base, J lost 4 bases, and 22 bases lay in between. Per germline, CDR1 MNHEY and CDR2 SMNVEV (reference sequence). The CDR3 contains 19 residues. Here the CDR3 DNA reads TGTGCCAGCAGTTTATATCCCTCGAGGCAGGGGATAGTCACCGGGGAGCTGTTTTTT. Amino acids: CASSLYPSRQGIVTGELFF.

CDR3 region: CASSSPGVTDTQYF. CDR3 nucleotide sequence: TGTGCCAGTAGTTCACCGGGAGTCACAGATACGCAGTATTTT. This chain connects TRBV19 to TRBJ2-3, with a weak D call TRBD2 (6 bases). In germline, CDR1 is LNHDA, CDR2 SQIVND (reference sequence). The CDR3 sequence is 14 residues long. V was pared by 5 bases and J by 2 bases, with 11 bases between.